This TCR beta chain was documented in a study of T cell responses to AZD1222 COVID-19 vaccine. The study's findings and limits: After the peak T cell response, and only then, were repertoires sampled.

Remarks on this clone: Antigen specificity is unknown.

Data came from immunoSEQ multiplex PCR; TCRdb stores just in-frame clones and leaves some out. The sample has tens of thousands of clones; roughly nine tenths are singletons. Combined were second doses at about 4 or about 12 weeks. The specimen comprised peripheral blood, sampled 28 days after the second AZD1222 dose. The clonotype was recovered from an adult who received the AZD1222 COVID-19 vaccine.

DNA of the CDR3: TGTGCCAGCAGCCAAGATTGGGGCCAGATTTATGGCTACACCTTC. The encoded protein is CASSQDWGQIYGYTF. The chain couples TRBV3-1 (or the pseudogene TRBV3-2) to TRBJ1-2; a weak D match, TRBD1 (5 bases). The CDR3 length is 15 residues. V shed 0 bases and J shed 5 bases, with 13 bases lying between them. Germline V CDR1 and CDR2: LGHDT, YNNKEL (reference sequence).